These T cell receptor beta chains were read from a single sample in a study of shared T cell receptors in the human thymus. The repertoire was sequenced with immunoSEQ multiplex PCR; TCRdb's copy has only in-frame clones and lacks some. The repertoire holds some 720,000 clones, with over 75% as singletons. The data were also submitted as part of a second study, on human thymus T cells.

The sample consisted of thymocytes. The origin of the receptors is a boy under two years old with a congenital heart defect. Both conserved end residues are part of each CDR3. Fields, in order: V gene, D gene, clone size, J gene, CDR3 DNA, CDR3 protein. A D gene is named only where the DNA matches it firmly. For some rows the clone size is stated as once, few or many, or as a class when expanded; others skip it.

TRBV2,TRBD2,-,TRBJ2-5,TGTGCCAGCAGTTGGGGGGAGGGCTCGGGGGGAGAGACCCAGTACTTC,CASSWGEGSGGETQYF
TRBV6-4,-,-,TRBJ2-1,TGTGCCAGCAGTGATTGTTCCTACGTGAGCTCCTACAATGAGCAGTTCTTC,CASSDCSYVSSYNEQFF
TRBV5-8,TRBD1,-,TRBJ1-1,TGTGCCAGCACCTCAGGACAGGGGACTTCTTCCGCGGAAGCTTTCTTT,CASTSGQGTSSAEAFF
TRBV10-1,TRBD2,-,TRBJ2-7,TGCGCCAGCAGTGAGGAGGTCCGGGAGGGTATCTCCTACGAGCAGTACTTC,CASSEEVREGISYEQYF
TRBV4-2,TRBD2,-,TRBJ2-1,TGTGCCAGCAGCCCTCAGAACCGGGGCGGGAGGGATAATGAGCAGTTCTTC,CASSPQNRGGRDNEQFF
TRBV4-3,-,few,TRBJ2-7,TGCGCCAGCAGCCAAGATCGAGGTTCCTACGAGCAGTACTTC,CASSQDRGSYEQYF
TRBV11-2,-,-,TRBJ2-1,TGTGCCAGCAGCTTAGATCGGACGGGAGTCGACTACAATGAGCAGTTCTTC,CASSLDRTGVDYNEQFF
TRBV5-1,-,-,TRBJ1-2,TGCGCCAGCAGCTCCTCCTTTGGGGGAGGGGGGACAATCGACTATGGCTACACCTTC,CASSSSFGGGGTIDYGYTF
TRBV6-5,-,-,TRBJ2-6,TGTGCCAGCAGCTCTCCTGGGGCCAACGTCCTGACTTTC,CASSSPGANVLTF
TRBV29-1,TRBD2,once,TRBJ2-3,TGCAGCGTGCCGGGACTAGCGGGAGAGGTGGGGAGGACAGATACGCAGTATTTT,CSVPGLAGEVGRTDTQYF
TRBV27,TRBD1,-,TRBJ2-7,TGTGCCAGCAGTTTATCAGCAGGACAGGTCGGGTCCTACGAGCAGTACTTC,CASSLSAGQVGSYEQYF
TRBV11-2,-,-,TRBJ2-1,TGTGCCAGCAGCTTATGGCGGGACAATGAGCAGTTCTTC,CASSLWRDNEQFF
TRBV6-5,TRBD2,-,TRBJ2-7,TGTGCCAGCAGGCCGCGGGAGAGCCTCTCCGAGCAGTACTTC,CASRPRESLSEQYF
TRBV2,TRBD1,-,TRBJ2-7,TGTGCCAGCAATAATAGGGGGCGATACGAGCAGTACTTC,CASNNRGRYEQYF
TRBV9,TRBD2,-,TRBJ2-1,TGTGCCAGCAGCACGTCCGGGACTAGCCTCAACAATGAGCAGTTCTTC,CASSTSGTSLNNEQFF
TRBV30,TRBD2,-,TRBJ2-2,TGTGCCCGTACTAGCGGGGGATTTCCTGGCACCGGGGAGCTGTTTTTT,CARTSGGFPGTGELFF
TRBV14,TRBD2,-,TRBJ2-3,TGTGCCAGCAGCCAAGAGGCCGTAGCGGGAGTGACCGGCACAGATACGCAGTATTTT,CASSQEAVAGVTGTDTQYF